This note documents a single T cell receptor beta chain sequence. What it binds is not known. This sample is part of a study of T cell responses to AZD1222 COVID-19 vaccine. About the study: Pooled together were second doses at about 4 or about 12 weeks. Regarding the study as a whole: In the spike-specific TCR repertoire, nearly half reportedly target unmutated variant regions. Seropositive at baseline were only a handful of AZD1222 recipients.

Only in-frame clones appear in the TCRdb table, and some are missing; sequencing was by immunoSEQ multiplex PCR. The table records about 100,000 clones, 88% of them present only once. This TCR was recovered from an adult in good health. Sequences were derived from peripheral blood, sampled on day 0 of AZD1222 vaccination.

The CDR3 loop reads CASSEDRVTEAFF. DNA of the CDR3: TGTGCCAGCAGTGAAGACAGGGTCACTGAAGCTTTCTTT. The chain carries TRBV2 and TRBJ1-1, with TRBD1 as a possible D gene (6 bases). Trimming took off 1 base at V and 4 bases at J, with 7 bases between the two ends. Germline values: CDR1 SNHLY, CDR2 FYNNEI. This CDR3 is 13 amino acids long.